This T cell receptor (beta chain) was profiled in a study of blood T cell repertoires in COVID-19. Looking at the study overall: Sources were T cells, B-cell-depleted T cells, or PBMCs; the material itself was cDNA or gDNA.

In the authors' workflow: Reference gene primer amplification in the assay estimated nucleated cell counts. TCRdb keeps only in-frame clones here, not all; method: immunoSEQ multiplex PCR. V, J and clone size reflect that table, while D and trimming were determined from the DNA. Counted here are under 90,000 clones, 80% occurring once; the ten biggest clones make up about 12%. The CDR3 has 17 residues. J was trimmed by 0 bases and V by 4 bases; bases with no gene match: 9. The germline V gene encodes CDR1 KGHSH and CDR2 LQKENI. Sequencing was done on a sample of peripheral blood. This TCR was recovered from a human donor in a cohort sampled during active COVID-19. The rearrangement uses TRBV18 and TRBJ1-1; TRBD1 matches at 9 bases. The CDR3 DNA sequence: TGTGCCAGCTCACGCGCAACAGGGGGCGCAATGAACACTGAAGCTTTCTTT. Translating it yields CASSRATGGAMNTEAFF. Full variable domain (rest looked up from reference TRBV18 and TRBJ1-1): NAGVMQNPRHLVRRRGQEARLRCSPMKGHSHVYWYRQLPEEGLKFMVYLQKENIIDESGMPKERFSAEFPKEGPSILRIQQVVRGDSAAYFCASSRATGGAMNTEAFFGQGTRLTVV.